The 23 T cell receptor beta chains below all came from one sample that was sequenced in a study of cytomegalovirus exposure and HLA in healthy donors. PCR used 60 Vbeta primers and 13 Jbeta primers. The protocol was immunoSEQ multiplex PCR, while the TCRdb copy is restricted to in-frame clones and leaves out a portion. The top ten hold 2% to 2.5% of the sample, which has 150,000 to 200,000 clones, roughly 72% seen once. Sequenced sample: PBMCs. The receptors were gathered from a woman aged 25 to 39 in good health and CMV-seropositive.

This rearrangement joins TRBV4-3 to TRBJ2-7, with 8 positions matching TRBD1. Germline CDR1 LGHNA, CDR2 YSLEER. The CDR3 contains 15 residues. The junction had 8 bases not matched to a gene; V was cut back by 4 bases and J by 3 bases. In DNA form, the CDR3 reads TGCGCCAGCAGCCTACTCCGGACAGGGCTCTACGAGCAGTACTTC. This gives the protein CASSLLRTGLYEQYF.

In its sample, this clone was seen once. The chain carries TRBV5-1 and TRBJ1-4; D perhaps matches TRBD1 (6 bases). Trimming removed 3 bases at V and 8 bases at J, with 17 bases between. The V gene's germline CDR1 is SGHRS and CDR2 YFSETQ. The CDR3 contains 15 residues. The chain's CDR3 is CASSSTQGAQEKLFF. The CDR3 nucleotides read TGCGCCAGCAGCTCTACACAGGGAGCCCAGGAAAAACTGTTTTTT.

This clone was counted between two and nine times. The J gene is TRBJ2-2, the V gene TRBV6-1, with TRBD1 identical over 8 bases. This CDR3 has 14 residues. Germline V gene lookup returns CDR1 MNHNS and CDR2 SASEGT. V gave up 8 bases and J gave up 5 bases; unmatched junction bases: 7. The CDR3 DNA follows: TGTGCCAGCTCCGGACAGGGAGGTACCGGGGAGCTGTTTTTT. As protein: CASSGQGGTGELFF.

The genes are TRBV19 and TRBJ1-2; possibly TRBD1 for D (5 bases). The length of the CDR3 is 14 residues. Germline CDR1 LNHDA, CDR2 SQIVND (reference sequence). Trimming pared 9 bases from V and 1 base from J, leaving 15 bases between. CDR3 coding DNA: TGTGCCAGCTCCCCGGCGGGACTTAACTATGGCTACACCTTC. Amino acids: CASSPAGLNYGYTF.

This chain joins TRBV29-1 and TRBJ2-1, with TRBD1 matching over 10 bases. This CDR3 spans 15 amino acids. The V gene's germline CDR1 is SQVTM and CDR2 ANQGSEA. Trimming removed 6 bases from V and 0 bases from J; junction bases left unmatched: 5. The CDR3 protein is CSVDRTGGSYNEQFF. As DNA, the CDR3 is TGCAGCGTGGACAGGACAGGGGGCTCCTACAATGAGCAGTTCTTC.

The chain carries TRBV10-3 and TRBJ1-3; D is possibly TRBD1 (5 bases). V gave up 4 bases and J gave up 4 bases, with 14 bases separating them. There are 15 residues in the CDR3. Germline V gene data show CDR1 as ENHRY and CDR2 as SYGVKD. The CDR3 nucleotides read TGTGCCATCAGTGGGCGGGGGTATAAAGGAAACACCATATATTTT. Amino acids: CAISGRGYKGNTIYF.

The chain employs TRBV7-2 and TRBJ2-7; TRBD2 might be the D (6 bases). The germline CDR1 and CDR2 sequences are SGHTA and FQGNSA. The CDR3 runs to 16 residues. Trimming took 0 bases from V and 6 from J, leaving 18 bases between them. The CDR3 protein is CASSLALGLGGSEQYF. Written as DNA, the CDR3 is TGTGCCAGCAGCTTAGCGCTAGGGCTGGGAGGCAGCGAGCAGTACTTC.

The rearrangement uses TRBV30 and TRBJ1-2; D gene unclear. Per germline, CDR1 GTSNPN and CDR2 SVGIG (reference sequence). V gave up 3 bases and J gave up 0 bases, with 17 bases separating them. The CDR3 extends over 16 amino acids. CDR3 nucleotides: TGTGCCTGGAGGGCTTCTCTTGGGAGAGCTAACTATGGCTACACCTTC. Protein product: CAWRASLGRANYGYTF.

The rearrangement joins TRBV6-1 to TRBJ2-7, with a tentative D call TRBD2 (5 bases). The CDR3 extends over 15 amino acids. Germline values: CDR1 MNHNS, CDR2 SASEGT. V shed 3 bases and J shed 0 bases, with 12 bases lying between them. This CDR3 reads CASSEINSASYEQYF. In nucleotides, the CDR3 is TGTGCCAGCAGTGAGATTAATAGCGCCTCCTACGAGCAGTACTTC.

This chain joins TRBV28 and TRBJ1-6; TRBD1 matches at 8 bases. With V trimmed by 5 bases and J by 11 bases, 11 bases remained unmatched. CDR1 is MDHEN and CDR2 is SYDVKM in the germline V gene. CDR3 length equals 15 residues. The DNA for the CDR3 is TGTGCCAGCAGTCCGAGACAGGGGTCGGTTGCACCCCTCCACTTT. This codes for CASSPRQGSVAPLHF.

The rearrangement joins TRBV6-1 to TRBJ2-7, with D unresolved. Germline CDR1 and CDR2: MNHNS and SASEGT. Trimming shortened V by 4 bases and J by 1 base, and 11 bases separated the two germline ends. This CDR3 is built from 14 residues. The CDR3 bases are TGTGCCAGCAGTGTGTGGGCCTCGTCCTACGAGCAGTACTTC. Amino acid sequence: CASSVWASSYEQYF.

The genes are TRBV9 and TRBJ2-7; TRBD2 matches at 10 bases. Germline lookup yields CDR1 SGDLS and CDR2 YYNGEE. Unmatched junction bases numbered 5, after V lost 0 bases and J lost 5 bases. The CDR3 spans 15 residues. The CDR3 here is CASSVGLAGADEQYF. The CDR3 DNA reads as TGTGCCAGCAGCGTAGGGCTAGCGGGAGCCGACGAGCAGTACTTC.

The chain employs TRBV7-9 and TRBJ2-7, with 8 bases aligning to TRBD1. The CDR3 consists of 12 residues. V trimming: 2 bases; J trimming: 7 bases; junction bases outside the gene matches: 1. The germline V gene has CDR1 SEHNR and CDR2 FQNEAQ (reference sequence). Here the CDR3 reads CASSLRTGEQYF. CDR3 DNA sequence: TGTGCCAGCAGCTTAAGGACAGGGGAGCAGTACTTC.

The chain has TRBV11-2 and TRBJ2-7, with 11 bases lining up with TRBD2. The V gene's germline CDR1 is SGHAT and CDR2 FQNNGV. The length of the CDR3 is 19 residues. V was pared by 6 bases and J by 7 bases, with 23 bases of the junction left unmatched. The CDR3 sequence: CASRETGTHLAGGPGEQYF. CDR3 DNA: TGTGCCAGCAGAGAAACCGGGACCCATCTAGCGGGGGGTCCAGGGGAGCAGTACTTC. Using reference TRBV11-2 and TRBJ2-7 for the parts outside the CDR3, the full variable domain is EAGVAQSPRYKIIEKRQSVAFWCNPISGHATLYWYQQILGQGPKLLIQFQNNGVVDDSQLPKDRFSAERLKGVDSTLKIQPAKLEDSAVYLCASRETGTHLAGGPGEQYFGPGTRLTVT.

This chain connects TRBV2 to TRBJ2-1; 8 positions agree with TRBD2. J gave up 7 bases and V 6 bases, and 8 bases lay outside the gene matches. Germline assignment: CDR1 SNHLY and CDR2 FYNNEI. This CDR3 is built from 14 residues. In nucleotides, the CDR3 is TGTGCCAGCAGGCAACCCGGGACTAGGAATGAGCAGTTCTTC. This sequence encodes CASRQPGTRNEQFF.

This rearrangement joins TRBV29-1 to TRBJ2-7; D possibly corresponds to TRBD1 (6 bases). CDR1 and CDR2 from the germline V gene are SQVTM and ANQGSEA. The CDR3 runs to 13 residues. Trimming cost V 1 base and J 9 bases, with 16 bases left between them. DNA for the CDR3: TGCAGCGTTGAAGGACAGGACAGAAGTTTGCAGTACTTC. Its translation: CSVEGQDRSLQYF.

The V call is TRBV7-6, the J call TRBJ2-2; TRBD1 matches at 7 bases. V lost 2 bases, J lost 2 bases, and 8 bases stayed unmatched. Germline-derived CDR1 and CDR2 are SGHVS and FNYEAQ. This CDR3 contains 17 residues. Here the CDR3 DNA reads TGTGCCAGCAGCTTATTACCGGGACAGAGTAACACCGGGGAGCTGTTTTTT. Residues: CASSLLPGQSNTGELFF.

The genes are TRBV30 and TRBJ2-4; 8 bases line up with TRBD1. V was clipped by 1 base and J by 6 bases; unmatched bases: 11. In germline, CDR1 is GTSNPN, CDR2 SVGIG (reference sequence). The CDR3 covers 16 residues. CDR3 coding DNA: TGTGCCTGGAGTGCCCCGGGACAGGCCTCGGTAAACATTCAGTACTTC. This encodes CAWSAPGQASVNIQYF. Combining the CDR3 with reference TRBV30 and TRBJ2-4 gives the whole variable domain SQTIHQWPATLVQPVGSPLSLECTVEGTSNPNLYWYRQAAGRGLQLLFYSVGIGQISSEVPQNLSASRPQDRQFILSSKKLLLSDSGFYLCAWSAPGQASVNIQYFGAGTRLSVL.

The chain employs TRBV5-1 and TRBJ2-5, with 9 bases lining up with TRBD2. There are 14 residues in the CDR3. The junction had 4 bases not matched to a gene; V was cut back by 3 bases and J by 4 bases. Germline assignment: CDR1 SGHRS and CDR2 YFSETQ. In DNA form, the CDR3 reads TGCGCCAGCAGCTACATACTAGCGGGAGAGACCCAGTACTTC. Translated, it gives CASSYILAGETQYF.

The rearrangement joins TRBV19 to TRBJ1-5; no definite D call. Germline V gene lookup returns CDR1 LNHDA and CDR2 SQIVND (reference sequence). This CDR3 comprises 14 residues. Deletions cut 4 bases from V and 5 bases from J, with 12 bases between. This chain's CDR3 is CASSRGRIDQPQHF. CDR3 nucleotide sequence: TGTGCCAGTAGTAGAGGGAGAATAGATCAGCCCCAGCATTTT.

The chain recombines TRBV9 with TRBJ1-2, with D possibly being TRBD1 (6 bases). This CDR3 contains 16 residues. Deletions cut 0 bases from V and 1 base from J, with 13 bases between. The germline gives CDR1 SGDLS, CDR2 YYNGEE. The CDR3 DNA reads TGTGCCAGCAGCGTAGGGACAGCCTATCGTAACTATGGCTACACCTTC. Residues: CASSVGTAYRNYGYTF.

This sequence joins TRBV30 and TRBJ2-7, with a weak D call TRBD1 (6 bases). The CDR3 extends over 12 amino acids. Germline V lookup: CDR1 GTSNPN, CDR2 SVGIG (reference sequence). V was trimmed by 2 bases and J by 9 bases, leaving 14 bases between them. CDR3 sequence (DNA): TGTGCCTGGAGTCCGATACAGGGTGGGCAGTACTTC. It codes for CAWSPIQGGQYF.

This sequence joins TRBV29-1 and TRBJ1-1; a weak D match, TRBD1 (5 bases). Trimming took 7 bases from V and 0 from J, leaving 15 bases between them. The CDR3 runs 14 residues. CDR1 SQVTM and CDR2 ANQGSEA come from the germline V gene. Here the CDR3 DNA reads TGCAGCGCCTCCCTGGGGGGGATGAACACTGAAGCTTTCTTT. This codes for CSASLGGMNTEAFF.